This TCR beta chain was captured in a study of T cell repertoires in cytomegalovirus infection. Study overall: HLA-B-restricted CMV epitopes that are well studied were used alongside recently identified HLA-C-restricted ones. In public TCR beta signatures, there were indications of both CMV infection and matching HLA type.

This clonotype was observed a handful of times. Its cognate antigen is unknown. Each CDR3 protein gets one entry after TCRdb re-called the reads with MiXCR. Among 200,000 or so distinct CDR3 sequences, 35% to 40% were seen once, and the ten largest hold 55% to 60%. Germline values: CDR1 MGHRA, CDR2 YSYEKL. The length of the CDR3 is 15 residues. With 2 bases clipped from V and 9 bases from J, the junction kept 4 bases outside the gene matches. Study results and limitations: Predominance within the ex vivo response was attributable to HLA-C-restricted CMV-specific TCR beta clonotypes. Individuals carrying CMV plus the relevant HLA were identified by cumulative frequency of public TCR beta families.

This chain links TRBV4-1 with TRBJ2-1, with TRBD2 matching 13 bases. Specimen: CD8+ T cells from cultured PBMCs, collected from culture after CMV antigen stimulation. The receptor was isolated from a human donor in good health (CMV status not recorded). Some clones in this sample may be carry-over from other donors' samples. In DNA form, the CDR3 reads TGCGCCAGCAGCCAAACTAGCGGGGGGGCGGGTGAGCAGTTCTTC. Residues: CASSQTSGGAGEQFF.